These 10 T cell receptor beta chains came from one sample sequenced in a study of breast tumors, draining lymph nodes, adjacent tissues. Each CDR3 protein is one row after TCRdb ran MiXCR on the multiplex PCR reads. The sample shows 20,000 to 25,000 distinct CDR3 sequences, 23% of them seen only once. The source material was breast tumor tissue. The receptors here all came from a female donor with breast cancer. Some clones in this sample may be carry-over from other donors' samples.

This clonotype was counted many times. The chain combines TRBV7-9 with TRBJ2-7; D unclear. Germline V gene lookup returns CDR1 SEHNR and CDR2 FQNEAQ (reference sequence). Trimming pared 3 bases from V and 1 base from J, leaving 16 bases between. CDR3 length: 16 amino acids. CDR3 sequence: CASSFPDAQISYEQYF. CDR3 nucleotide sequence: TGTGCCAGCAGCTTCCCTGACGCACAAATTTCCTACGAGCAGTACTTC.

This clonotype has a count of ten or more. This chain links TRBV5-1 with TRBJ2-2; possibly TRBD2 for D (5 bases). The germline V and J ends were trimmed by 2 bases and 8 bases, with 7 bases remaining between them. Germline CDR1 is SGHRS and CDR2 is YFSETQ. This CDR3 region has 12 residues. The CDR3 coding sequence is TGCGCCAGCAGCTTCGGGGTTGGGGAGCTGTTTTTT. Translation gives CASSFGVGELFF. The full variable domain, with the rest looked up from reference TRBV5-1 and TRBJ2-2, is KAGVTQTPRYLIKTRGQQVTLSCSPISGHRSVSWYQQTPGQGLQFLFEYFSETQRNKGNFPGRFSGRQFSNSRSEMNVSTLELGDSALYLCASSFGVGELFFGEGSRLTVL.

This clonotype was recorded at least ten times. The chain is built from TRBV27 and TRBJ2-7, with TRBD2 matching 9 bases. This CDR3 region has 14 residues. The J segment lost 3 bases and the V segment lost 6 bases, leaving 6 bases of the junction unmatched. The germline V gene encodes CDR1 MNHEY and CDR2 SMNVEV (reference sequence). Here the CDR3 reads CASRPLAGSYEQYF. CDR3 sequence (DNA): TGTGCCAGCAGACCTCTAGCGGGAAGCTACGAGCAGTACTTC.

This clonotype appeared many times. The V call is TRBV9, the J call TRBJ1-6; 8 positions agree with TRBD1. Germline assignment: CDR1 SGDLS and CDR2 YYNGEE. The CDR3 is 16 residues long. Unmatched junction bases numbered 3, after V lost 4 bases and J lost 0 bases. For the CDR3, the DNA is TGTGCCAGCAGCACAGGGGGGAACTCCTATAATTCACCCCTCCACTTT. Amino acids: CASSTGGNSYNSPLHF.

By sample share, this clonotype is medium-sized. V and J are TRBV20-1 and TRBJ2-1, with 8 bases fitting TRBD2. The CDR3 is made up of 15 amino acids. After removal of 0 bases from V and 1 base from J, the junction contained 2 bases not matched to a gene. CDR1 is DFQATT, CDR2 SNEGSKA, per germline (reference sequence). This chain's CDR3 is CSARDGGRSYNEQFF. CDR3 DNA: TGCAGTGCTAGAGACGGCGGGAGGTCCTACAATGAGCAGTTCTTC.

This clonotype was counted ten times or more. The rearrangement uses TRBV6-1 and TRBJ1-6; no clear D. Trimming cost V 7 bases and J 0 bases, with 16 bases left between them. CDR1 is MNHNS and CDR2 is SASEGT in the germline V gene. CDR3 length: 17 amino acids. For the CDR3, the DNA is TGTGCCAGCAAACGTTCCCAGGCCAACTCCTATAATTCACCCCTCCACTTT. This gives the protein CASKRSQANSYNSPLHF.

On this clonotype itself: Since a much larger clone is just one base distant, this may be a read error. The chain has TRBV11-3 and TRBJ2-1, with 7 bases matching TRBD2. The J segment lost 12 bases and the V segment lost 5 bases, leaving 10 bases of the junction unmatched. Germline CDR1 and CDR2: SGHNT and YENEEA. The CDR3 is 13 residues long. CDR3 coding DNA: TGTGCCAGCAGCGGGGAGGGCCTTGGAGGGCAGTTCTTC. It is translated as CASSGEGLGGQFF. Full variable domain (remainder filled in from reference TRBV11-3 and TRBJ2-1): EAGVVQSPRYKIIEKKQPVAFWCNPISGHNTLYWYLQNLGQGPELLIRYENEEAVDDSQLPKDRFSAERLKGVDSTLKIQPAELGDSAVYLCASSGEGLGGQFFGPGTRLTVL.

As for this clonotype: A much larger clone differs by one base, so this may be a read error. The CDR3 reads CAWGAEQGGQPQHF. The CDR3 DNA reads as TGTGCCTGGGGGGCAGAACAGGGAGGGCAGCCCCAGCATTTT. The rearrangement links TRBV30 to TRBJ1-5; D is perhaps TRBD1 (6 bases). Trimming shortened V by 5 bases and J by 7 bases, and 18 bases separated the two germline ends. The germline V gene encodes CDR1 GTSNPN and CDR2 SVGIG (reference sequence). The CDR3 runs to 14 residues.

The V call is TRBV5-1, the J call TRBJ2-4; D remains unclear. V lost 5 bases and J lost 6, with 9 bases in between. Germline V gene data show CDR1 as SGHRS and CDR2 as YFSETQ. This CDR3 spans 12 amino acids. The CDR3 DNA follows: TGCGCCAGCAGAGAAGACGGAAACATTCAGTACTTC. As protein: CASREDGNIQYF.

This clonotype was detected many times. This sequence joins TRBV20-1 and TRBJ1-2; D is unclear. V lost 5 bases to trimming and J lost 4 bases, with 17 bases between them. In germline, CDR1 is DFQATT, CDR2 SNEGSKA (reference sequence). The CDR3 spans 14 residues. The CDR3 loop is CSAPSPKGSYGYTF. CDR3 bases: TGCAGTGCTCCCAGCCCGAAGGGCTCCTATGGCTACACCTTC.